This T cell receptor (beta chain) appears in the sequencing data of a study of cytomegalovirus exposure and HLA in healthy donors. The CDR3 length is 15 residues. Germline CDR1 SGHRS, CDR2 YFSETQ. V was clipped by 4 bases and J by 1 base; unmatched bases: 5. Overall study results and limits: Most TCR sequences showed up rarely, but some public TCRs showed up in many donors.

Clones were read by immunoSEQ multiplex PCR, and TCRdb kept only the in-frame ones, dropping some. Of about 250,000 clones in the sample, roughly nine tenths were seen once. In the case of this clone: What it binds is not known.

The clonotype was recovered from a young man in good health and CMV-seropositive. The material sequenced was PBMCs. The V gene is TRBV5-1, the J gene TRBJ2-1; 7 bases map to TRBD1. CDR3 amino acids: CASSPRTGSYNEQFF. In DNA form, the CDR3 reads TGCGCCAGCAGCCCGCGGACAGGATCCTACAATGAGCAGTTCTTC.